The clone carrying this TCR delta chain came up a few times. This DNA's translation and the protein TCRdb lists, from a much larger clone, do not match at residue 12, likely due to a read error; the protein shown is translated from the DNA. TCRdb reran clone calling via CATT on the multiplex PCR reads. This table holds around 86,000 delta-chain clones, over 1.3% found once. The data are from a study of γδ T cells in repeated Plasmodium falciparum infection. The sequence was collected from a pool of human donors (malaria-infected and uninfected, not separated). Sequencing was performed on gamma-delta T cells from blood.

This chain's CDR3 is CALLNHPKHWGAYTDKLIF. The CDR3 nucleotides read TGTGCTCTCCTTAATCACCCAAAACACTGGGGGGCCTACACCGATAAACTCATCTTT. The chain links TRDV1 to TRDJ1, with 8 nucleotides matching TRDD3. In the absence of a J gene in TCRdb, the DNA was matched to germline to assign it here. V dropped 9 bases and J dropped 0; count of bases not matched to a gene: 21. The CDR3 is 19 amino acids. In germline, CDR1 is TSWWSYY, CDR2 QGS.